Listed below are T cell receptor beta chains from one sample, sequenced in a study of cytomegalovirus exposure and HLA in healthy donors. The assay was immunoSEQ multiplex PCR, and TCRdb's table has in-frame clones only and misses some. The data hold some 210,000 clones, with around nine tenths observed a single time. Sequenced material: PBMCs. All receptors derive from a woman aged 18-30 years in good health and CMV-seropositive. Both conserved end residues are part of each CDR3. A D gene is named only where the DNA matches it firmly. Part of the rows lack a size; the others show once, few, many or a class for expanded clones.

clone_size: NA; v_call: TRBV5-4; d_call: NA; j_call: TRBJ2-2; cdr3_aa: CASSPYRDFGELFF; cdr3_nt: TGTGCCAGCAGCCCCTACCGGGACTTCGGGGAGCTGTTTTTT
clone_size: few; v_call: TRBV2; d_call: TRBD1; j_call: TRBJ1-5; cdr3_aa: CASSEAWDRFNQPQHF; cdr3_nt: TGTGCCAGCAGTGAAGCGTGGGACAGGTTCAATCAGCCCCAGCATTTT
clone_size: many; v_call: TRBV5-1; d_call: TRBD1; j_call: TRBJ2-7; cdr3_aa: CASSETGQGYEQYF; cdr3_nt: TGCGCCAGCAGCGAGACGGGACAGGGGTACGAGCAGTACTTC
clone_size: NA; v_call: TRBV11-3; d_call: NA; j_call: TRBJ2-1; cdr3_aa: CASSPRNRDYNEQFF; cdr3_nt: TGTGCCAGCAGCCCTAGGAACAGGGACTACAATGAGCAGTTCTTC
clone_size: NA; v_call: TRBV28; d_call: NA; j_call: TRBJ1-2; cdr3_aa: CASSPPGRPNYGYTF; cdr3_nt: TGTGCCAGCAGTCCCCCAGGGAGGCCCAACTATGGCTACACCTTC
clone_size: NA; v_call: TRBV7-8; d_call: NA; j_call: TRBJ2-5; cdr3_aa: CASSRQETQYF; cdr3_nt: TGTGCCAGCAGCCGGCAAGAGACCCAGTACTTC
clone_size: NA; v_call: TRBV6-1; d_call: NA; j_call: TRBJ2-7; cdr3_aa: CASSEGGRQFSFEQYF; cdr3_nt: TGTGCCAGCAGTGAAGGAGGCAGACAGTTTTCGTTCGAGCAGTACTTC
clone_size: NA; v_call: TRBV5-1; d_call: NA; j_call: TRBJ2-7; cdr3_aa: CASSLLDGRWEQYF; cdr3_nt: TGCGCCAGCAGCTTGTTGGACGGGAGATGGGAGCAGTACTTC
clone_size: NA; v_call: TRBV30; d_call: TRBD1; j_call: TRBJ2-5; cdr3_aa: CAWRGTGAQETQYF; cdr3_nt: TGTGCCTGGAGGGGAACAGGGGCACAAGAGACCCAGTACTTC
clone_size: NA; v_call: TRBV7-9; d_call: TRBD1; j_call: TRBJ1-1; cdr3_aa: CASSSYPTGYNRGAFF; cdr3_nt: TGTGCCAGCAGCTCCTACCCGACAGGGTATAATCGTGGAGCTTTCTTT
clone_size: few; v_call: TRBV2; d_call: TRBD2; j_call: TRBJ2-3; cdr3_aa: CASSPTSGSTQYF; cdr3_nt: TGTGCCAGCAGCCCCACTAGCGGGAGTACGCAGTATTTT
clone_size: NA; v_call: TRBV5-1; d_call: TRBD2; j_call: TRBJ2-1; cdr3_aa: CASSHRLAGNNEQFF; cdr3_nt: TGCGCCAGCAGCCACCGACTAGCGGGAAACAATGAGCAGTTCTTC
clone_size: once; v_call: TRBV15; d_call: TRBD1; j_call: TRBJ1-2; cdr3_aa: CATSRSTGGNYGYTF; cdr3_nt: TGTGCCACCAGCCGCTCGACAGGGGGTAACTATGGCTACACCTTC
clone_size: few; v_call: TRBV5-1; d_call: NA; j_call: TRBJ1-1; cdr3_aa: CASSFKLNTEAFF; cdr3_nt: TGCGCCAGCAGCTTCAAGCTGAACACTGAAGCTTTCTTT
clone_size: NA; v_call: TRBV19; d_call: NA; j_call: TRBJ1-5; cdr3_aa: CASSVVAGNNQPQHF; cdr3_nt: TGTGCCAGTAGTGTGGTTGCGGGAAACAATCAGCCCCAGCATTTT
clone_size: once; v_call: TRBV4-1; d_call: TRBD2; j_call: TRBJ2-2; cdr3_aa: CASSQSTPVGRLAGVTGELFF; cdr3_nt: TGCGCCAGCAGCCAAAGTACCCCGGTAGGTCGACTAGCGGGAGTCACCGGGGAGCTGTTTTTT
clone_size: NA; v_call: TRBV7-9; d_call: NA; j_call: TRBJ1-1; cdr3_aa: CASSLAGSLEAFF; cdr3_nt: TGTGCCAGCAGCTTAGCGGGCAGCCTCGAAGCTTTCTTT
clone_size: once; v_call: TRBV7-3; d_call: TRBD1; j_call: TRBJ2-1; cdr3_aa: CASSLTAGGKYNEQFF; cdr3_nt: TGTGCCAGCAGCTTAACTGCAGGGGGCAAGTACAATGAGCAGTTCTTC
clone_size: NA; v_call: TRBV19; d_call: NA; j_call: TRBJ1-1; cdr3_aa: CASSIADSVNTEAFF; cdr3_nt: TGTGCCAGTAGTATAGCTGACAGCGTGAACACTGAAGCTTTCTTT
clone_size: many; v_call: TRBV27; d_call: NA; j_call: TRBJ2-7; cdr3_aa: CASSLAQTTLSYEQYF; cdr3_nt: TGTGCCAGCAGTTTGGCACAGACGACCCTCTCCTACGAGCAGTACTTC
clone_size: NA; v_call: TRBV30; d_call: NA; j_call: TRBJ2-6; cdr3_aa: CAVTGDSGANVLTF; cdr3_nt: TGTGCCGTGACGGGAGACTCTGGGGCCAACGTCCTGACTTTC
clone_size: NA; v_call: TRBV7-9; d_call: NA; j_call: TRBJ2-5; cdr3_aa: CASSPGSPTETQYF; cdr3_nt: TGTGCCAGCAGCCCCGGGTCCCCAACAGAGACCCAGTACTTC
clone_size: NA; v_call: TRBV19; d_call: TRBD2; j_call: TRBJ2-1; cdr3_aa: CASSMGTSGYRSSYNEQFF; cdr3_nt: TGTGCCAGTAGTATGGGGACTAGCGGCTACAGGAGCTCCTACAATGAGCAGTTCTTC